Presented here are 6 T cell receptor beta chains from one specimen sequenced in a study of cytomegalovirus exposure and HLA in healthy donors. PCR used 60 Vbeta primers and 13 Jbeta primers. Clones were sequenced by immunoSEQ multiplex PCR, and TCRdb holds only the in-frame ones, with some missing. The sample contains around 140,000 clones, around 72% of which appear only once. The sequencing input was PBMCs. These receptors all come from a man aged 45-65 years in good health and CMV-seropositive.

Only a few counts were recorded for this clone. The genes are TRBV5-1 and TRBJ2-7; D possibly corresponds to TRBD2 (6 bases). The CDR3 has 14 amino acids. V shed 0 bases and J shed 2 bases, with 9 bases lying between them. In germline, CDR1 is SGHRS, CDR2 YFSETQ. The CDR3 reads CASSLDASAYEQYF. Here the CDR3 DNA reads TGCGCCAGCAGCTTGGACGCTAGCGCCTACGAGCAGTACTTC. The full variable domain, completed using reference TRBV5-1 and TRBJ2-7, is KAGVTQTPRYLIKTRGQQVTLSCSPISGHRSVSWYQQTPGQGLQFLFEYFSETQRNKGNFPGRFSGRQFSNSRSEMNVSTLELGDSALYLCASSLDASAYEQYFGPGTRLTVT.

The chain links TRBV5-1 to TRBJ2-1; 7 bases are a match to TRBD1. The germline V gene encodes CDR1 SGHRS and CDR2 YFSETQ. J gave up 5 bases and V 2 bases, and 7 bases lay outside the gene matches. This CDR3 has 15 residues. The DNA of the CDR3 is TGCGCCAGCAGCTTTGGGGCAGGGGGAAACAATGAGCAGTTCTTC. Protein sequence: CASSFGAGGNNEQFF.

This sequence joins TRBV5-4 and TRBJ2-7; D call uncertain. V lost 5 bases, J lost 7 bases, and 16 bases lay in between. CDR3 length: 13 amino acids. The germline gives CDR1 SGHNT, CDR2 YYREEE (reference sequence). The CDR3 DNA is TGTGCCAGCAGACCTGACGCACTCGGGGAGCAGTACTTC. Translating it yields CASRPDALGEQYF.

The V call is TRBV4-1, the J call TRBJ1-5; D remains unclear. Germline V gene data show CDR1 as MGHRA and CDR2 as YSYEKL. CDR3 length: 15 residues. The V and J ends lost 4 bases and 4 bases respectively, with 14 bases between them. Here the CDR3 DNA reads TGCGCCAGCAGCCCAGAGTCACAGTATAATCAGCCCCAGCATTTT. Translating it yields CASSPESQYNQPQHF.

CDR3 DNA: TGTGCCAGCATGGTAGCGGGAGGGCCAGAGACCCAGTACTTC. Its translation: CASMVAGGPETQYF. The chain recombines TRBV2 with TRBJ2-5; 11 bases map to TRBD2. The CDR3 extends over 14 amino acids. The germline V gene has CDR1 SNHLY and CDR2 FYNNEI. The V and J ends lost 7 bases and 4 bases, in that order; junction bases with no gene match: 5. Variable domain in full (rest from reference TRBV2 and TRBJ2-5): EPEVTQTPSHQVTQMGQEVILRCVPISNHLYFYWYRQILGQKVEFLVSFYNNEISEKSEIFDDQFSVERPDGSNFTLKIRSTKLEDSAMYFCASMVAGGPETQYFGPGTRLLVL.

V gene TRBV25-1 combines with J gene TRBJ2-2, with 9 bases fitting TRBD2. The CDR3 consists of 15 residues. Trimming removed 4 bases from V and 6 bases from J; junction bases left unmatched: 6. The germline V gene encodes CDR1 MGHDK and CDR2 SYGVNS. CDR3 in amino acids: CASSARLAVPGELFF. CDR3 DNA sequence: TGTGCCAGCAGTGCGCGACTAGCGGTACCCGGGGAGCTGTTTTTT.